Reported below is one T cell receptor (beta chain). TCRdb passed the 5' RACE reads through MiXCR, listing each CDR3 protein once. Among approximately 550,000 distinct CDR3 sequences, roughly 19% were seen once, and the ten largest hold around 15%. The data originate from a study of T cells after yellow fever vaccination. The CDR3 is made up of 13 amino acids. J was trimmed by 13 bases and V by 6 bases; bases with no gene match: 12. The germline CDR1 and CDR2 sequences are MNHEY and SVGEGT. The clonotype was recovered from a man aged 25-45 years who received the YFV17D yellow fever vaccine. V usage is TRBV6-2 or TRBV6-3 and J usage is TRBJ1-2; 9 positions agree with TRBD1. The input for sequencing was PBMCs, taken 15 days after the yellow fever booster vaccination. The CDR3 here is CASSRGTGRGPTF. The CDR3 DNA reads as TGTGCCAGCAGCCGTGGGACAGGGCGAGGACCCACCTTC.